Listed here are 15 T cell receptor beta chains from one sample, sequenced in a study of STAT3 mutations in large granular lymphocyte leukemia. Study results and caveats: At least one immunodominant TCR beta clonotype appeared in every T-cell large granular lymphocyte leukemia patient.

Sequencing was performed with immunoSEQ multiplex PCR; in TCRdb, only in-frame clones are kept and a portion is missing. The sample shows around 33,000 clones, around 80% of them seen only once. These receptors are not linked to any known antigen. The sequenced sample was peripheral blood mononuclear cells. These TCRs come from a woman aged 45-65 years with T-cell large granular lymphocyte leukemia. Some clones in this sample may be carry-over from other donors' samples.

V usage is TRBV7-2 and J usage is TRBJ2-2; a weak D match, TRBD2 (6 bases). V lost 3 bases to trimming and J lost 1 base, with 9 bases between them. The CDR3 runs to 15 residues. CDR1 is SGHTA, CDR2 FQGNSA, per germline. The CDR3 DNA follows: TGTGCCAGCAGCTTCCAGGGAGGGAACACCGGGGAGCTGTTTTTT. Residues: CASSFQGGNTGELFF.

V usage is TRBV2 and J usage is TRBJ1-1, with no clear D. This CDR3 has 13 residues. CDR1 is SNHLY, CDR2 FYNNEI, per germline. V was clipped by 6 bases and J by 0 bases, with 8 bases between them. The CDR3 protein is CASSLTVNTEAFF. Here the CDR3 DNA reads TGTGCCAGCAGCCTGACTGTGAACACTGAAGCTTTCTTT.

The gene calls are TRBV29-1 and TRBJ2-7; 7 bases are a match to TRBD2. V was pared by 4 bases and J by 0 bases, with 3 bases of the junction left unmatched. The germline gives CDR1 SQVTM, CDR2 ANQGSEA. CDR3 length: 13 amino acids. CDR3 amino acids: CSVVRGDSYEQYF. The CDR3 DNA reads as TGCAGCGTTGTCCGGGGGGACTCCTACGAGCAGTACTTC.

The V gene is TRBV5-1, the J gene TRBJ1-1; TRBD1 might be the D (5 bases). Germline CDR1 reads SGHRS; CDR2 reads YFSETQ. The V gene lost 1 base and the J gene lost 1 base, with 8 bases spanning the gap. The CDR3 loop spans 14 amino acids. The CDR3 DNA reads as TGCGCCAGCAGCTTGCAGGGAGCGAACACTGAAGCTTTCTTT. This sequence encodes CASSLQGANTEAFF.

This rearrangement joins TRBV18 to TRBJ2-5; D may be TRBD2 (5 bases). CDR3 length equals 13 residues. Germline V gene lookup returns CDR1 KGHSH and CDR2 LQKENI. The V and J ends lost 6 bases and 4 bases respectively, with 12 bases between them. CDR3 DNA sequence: TGTGCCAGCTCTACCATTGCGGGAGAGACCCAGTACTTC. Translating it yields CASSTIAGETQYF.

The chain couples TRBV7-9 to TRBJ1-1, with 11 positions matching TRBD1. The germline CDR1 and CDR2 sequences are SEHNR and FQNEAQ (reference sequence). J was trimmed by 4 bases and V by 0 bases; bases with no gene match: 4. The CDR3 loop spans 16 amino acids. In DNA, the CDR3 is TGTGCCAGCAGCTTAGCGGCCGGGACAGGGGGCACTGAAGCTTTCTTT. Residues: CASSLAAGTGGTEAFF.

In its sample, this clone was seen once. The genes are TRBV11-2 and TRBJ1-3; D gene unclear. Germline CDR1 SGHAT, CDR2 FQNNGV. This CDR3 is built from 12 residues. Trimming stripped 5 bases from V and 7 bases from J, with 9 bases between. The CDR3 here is CASSPARNTIYF. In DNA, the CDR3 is TGTGCCAGCAGCCCGGCTCGGAACACCATATATTTT.

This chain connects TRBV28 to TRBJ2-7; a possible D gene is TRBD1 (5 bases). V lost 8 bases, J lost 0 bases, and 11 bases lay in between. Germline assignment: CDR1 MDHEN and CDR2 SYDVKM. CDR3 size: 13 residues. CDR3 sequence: CASRWQGSYEQYF. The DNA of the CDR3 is TGTGCCAGCCGGTGGCAGGGCTCCTACGAGCAGTACTTC.

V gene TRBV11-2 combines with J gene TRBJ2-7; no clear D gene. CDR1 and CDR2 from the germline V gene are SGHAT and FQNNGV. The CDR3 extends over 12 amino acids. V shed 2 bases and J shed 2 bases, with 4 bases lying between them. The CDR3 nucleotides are TGTGCCAGCAGCTTAAACCCCTACGAGCAGTACTTC. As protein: CASSLNPYEQYF.

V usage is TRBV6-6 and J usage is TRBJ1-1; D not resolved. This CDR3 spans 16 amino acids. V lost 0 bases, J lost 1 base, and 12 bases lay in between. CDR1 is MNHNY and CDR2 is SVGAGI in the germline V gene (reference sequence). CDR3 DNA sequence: TGTGCCAGCAGTTACTCCGCCGGGAGAGGGAACACTGAAGCTTTCTTT. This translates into CASSYSAGRGNTEAFF.

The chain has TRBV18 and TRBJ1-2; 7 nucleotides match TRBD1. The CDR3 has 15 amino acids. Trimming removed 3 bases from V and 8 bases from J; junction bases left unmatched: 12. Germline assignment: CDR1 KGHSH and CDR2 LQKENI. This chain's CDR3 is CASSPGQLNREGYTF. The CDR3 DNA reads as TGTGCCAGCTCACCGGGACAGCTGAACCGGGAGGGCTACACCTTC.

As DNA, the CDR3 is TGTGCCATGAGCCCACTAGCGGGAGAAGACTACGAGCAGTACTTC. This translates into CAMSPLAGEDYEQYF. The gene calls are TRBV10-3 and TRBJ2-7, with TRBD2 identical over 11 bases. J lost 3 bases, V lost 9 bases, and 10 bases had no gene match. The CDR3 is 15 residues long. Germline V gives CDR1 ENHRY, CDR2 SYGVKD.

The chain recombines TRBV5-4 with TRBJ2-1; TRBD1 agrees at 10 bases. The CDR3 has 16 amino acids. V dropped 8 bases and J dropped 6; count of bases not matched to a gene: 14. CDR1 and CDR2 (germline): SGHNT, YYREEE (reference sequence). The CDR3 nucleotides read TGTGCCAGTAACCGTGGGCCGGGACAGGGGAGCAATGAGCAGTTCTTC. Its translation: CASNRGPGQGSNEQFF.

The chain's CDR3 is CASSLGPDGSYEQYF. The CDR3 nucleotides are TGCGCCAGCAGCTTGGGCCCAGACGGGTCCTACGAGCAGTACTTC. The J gene is TRBJ2-7, the V gene TRBV5-1, with unresolved D. CDR1 is SGHRS and CDR2 is YFSETQ in the germline V gene. The CDR3 length is 15 residues. The V and J ends lost 0 bases and 1 base respectively, with 11 bases between them. The whole variable domain, remainder taken from reference TRBV5-1 and TRBJ2-7, is KAGVTQTPRYLIKTRGQQVTLSCSPISGHRSVSWYQQTPGQGLQFLFEYFSETQRNKGNFPGRFSGRQFSNSRSEMNVSTLELGDSALYLCASSLGPDGSYEQYFGPGTRLTVT.

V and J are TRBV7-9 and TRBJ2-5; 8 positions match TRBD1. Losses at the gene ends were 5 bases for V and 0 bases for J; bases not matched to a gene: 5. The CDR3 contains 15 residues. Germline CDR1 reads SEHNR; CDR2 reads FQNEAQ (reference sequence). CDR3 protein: CASSPRQGYQETQYF. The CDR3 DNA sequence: TGTGCCAGCAGCCCCCGACAGGGGTACCAAGAGACCCAGTACTTC.